The 30 T cell receptor beta chains listed next were all sequenced from one sample in a study of blood T cells in healthy people across ages (dated by TCRdb to between 2015 and 2016). The library relied on 5' RACE. TCRdb shows the sequencer as Illumina HiSeq 2500. A second PCR of roughly 6 to 11 cycles was run with a J-beta primer mix and a sample-barcoded 5' primer. TCRdb passed the public sequencing reads through fastp at Q25 and MiXCR, retaining productive beta sequences. Each CDR3 protein appears once, grouped with its most common genes and DNA. In all, the sample holds some 1.5 million distinct CDR3 sequences, and roughly two fifths of those were seen once. The top ten hold less than 5% of the sample. Source material: blood. The receptors here all came from a woman aged 18-29 years in good health.

This clonotype was observed a few times. This chain joins TRBV6-1 and TRBJ2-5, with 8 bases lining up with TRBD1. CDR3 length equals 13 residues. Germline lookup yields CDR1 MNHNS and CDR2 SASEGT. With V trimmed by 5 bases and J by 6 bases, 5 bases remained unmatched. CDR3 loop: CASSLDRGQTQYF. CDR3 coding DNA: TGTGCCAGCAGTCTTGACAGGGGACAGACCCAGTACTTC.

In this sample, this clonotype turned up a few times. The chain carries TRBV20-1 and TRBJ1-4; D is perhaps TRBD1 (6 bases). Trimming stripped 6 bases from V and 8 bases from J, with 19 bases between. This CDR3 spans 14 amino acids. The germline V gene has CDR1 DFQATT and CDR2 SNEGSKA (reference sequence). The DNA of the CDR3 is TGCAGTGCATACGGGGCGACAACAGGGGAAAAACTGTTTTTT. Translated: CSAYGATTGEKLFF.

The chain has TRBV6-2 or TRBV6-3 and TRBJ2-1; D not certain. The length of the CDR3 is 13 residues. With 8 bases removed from V and 0 bases from J, the gap between germline ends came to 8 bases. Germline V gene sequence: CDR1 MNHEY, CDR2 SVGEGT. The CDR3 DNA follows: TGTGCCAGCGCCCCAGCCTCCTACAATGAGCAGTTCTTC. This gives the protein CASAPASYNEQFF.

The chain carries TRBV3-1 and TRBJ2-1, with D maybe TRBD2 (5 bases). Germline assignment: CDR1 LGHDT and CDR2 YNNKEL (reference sequence). CDR3 length equals 14 residues. The V and J ends lost 1 base and 10 bases respectively, with 14 bases between them. This CDR3 reads CASSQAQTDYEQFF. DNA for the CDR3: TGTGCCAGCAGCCAAGCTCAAACCGACTACGAGCAGTTCTTC.

V and J are TRBV4-2 and TRBJ1-1; D unclear. Trimming left V 4 bases short and J 2 bases short, with 17 bases between. This CDR3 comprises 16 residues. CDR1 and CDR2 (germline): LGHNA, YNFKEQ. The CDR3 DNA is TGTGCCAGCAGCCTCCGCGCCCGTGGGATTAACACTGAAGCTTTCTTT. This translates into CASSLRARGINTEAFF.

This clonotype was detected ten times or more. The chain links TRBV29-1 to TRBJ2-4; the D gene could be TRBD1 or TRBD2 (5 bases each). Trimming took off 5 bases at V and 0 bases at J, with 14 bases between the two ends. Germline V gene sequence: CDR1 SQVTM, CDR2 ANQGSEA. The length of the CDR3 is 15 residues. The CDR3 sequence: CSVLIRDLAKNIQYF. The CDR3 DNA follows: TGCAGCGTTCTGATCCGGGACCTAGCCAAAAACATTCAGTACTTC.

The chain joins TRBV12-3 or TRBV12-4 to TRBJ2-3, with 9 bases matching TRBD2. The CDR3 totals 15 residues. V lost 5 bases to trimming and J lost 6 bases; unmatched junction nucleotides: 9. The CDR3 reads CASSTPGLASDTQYF. Written as DNA, the CDR3 is TGTGCCAGCAGTACTCCGGGACTAGCATCGGATACGCAGTATTTT.

The chain recombines TRBV5-4 with TRBJ2-7; D is possibly TRBD1 (6 bases). Germline loops: CDR1 SGHNT, CDR2 YYREEE (reference sequence). There are 15 residues in the CDR3. Between the trimmed V and J ends, which lost 2 bases and 0 bases, there was a span of 12 bases. The CDR3 reads CASSFDPRGSYEQYF. CDR3 DNA: TGTGCCAGCAGCTTTGATCCCAGGGGCTCCTACGAGCAGTACTTC.

This clonotype was detected only a few times. The chain joins TRBV6-5 to TRBJ2-5, with D possibly TRBD2 on 7 matching bases. The CDR3 consists of 14 residues. V dropped 10 bases and J dropped 11 bases, with 26 bases sitting between them. The germline CDR1 and CDR2 sequences are MNHEY and SVGAGI. The CDR3 reads CATHRGGDLNEQYF. For the CDR3, the DNA is TGTGCCACGCATAGGGGGGGCGATTTGAATGAGCAGTACTTC.

The V and J genes are TRBV20-1 and TRBJ2-3, with D tentatively TRBD2 (5 bases). With 6 bases removed from V and 2 bases from J, the gap between germline ends came to 18 bases. CDR3 length: 15 amino acids. CDR1 is DFQATT, CDR2 SNEGSKA, per germline (reference sequence). The CDR3 loop is CSAGGAQGYTDTQYF. The CDR3, as DNA: TGCAGTGCAGGAGGTGCCCAAGGTTACACAGATACGCAGTATTTT.

The J gene is TRBJ2-3, the V gene TRBV4-2; D is possibly TRBD2 (6 bases). Germline values: CDR1 LGHNA, CDR2 YNFKEQ. The germline V and J ends were trimmed by 0 bases and 0 bases, with 25 bases remaining between them. The CDR3 is made up of 21 amino acids. CDR3 sequence reads: CASSQDRGGEFRESSTDTQYF. CDR3 nucleotides: TGTGCCAGCAGCCAAGATCGAGGCGGGGAGTTTCGGGAGTCTAGCACAGATACGCAGTATTTT.

The gene calls are TRBV4-2 and TRBJ2-7, with TRBD2 identical over 7 bases. Germline V lookup: CDR1 LGHNA, CDR2 YNFKEQ. This CDR3 spans 12 amino acids. Trimming took 7 bases from V and 7 from J; bases not matched to a gene: 7. The CDR3 DNA reads TGTGCCAGCAAGGGACTAAACAATGAGCAGTACTTC. It is translated as CASKGLNNEQYF.

The gene calls are TRBV5-1 and TRBJ1-2; tentatively, D is TRBD1 (5 bases). This CDR3 has 15 amino acids. The germline V and J ends were trimmed by 4 bases and 6 bases, with 19 bases remaining between them. Germline CDR1 SGHRS, CDR2 YFSETQ. CDR3 residues: CASSGDPSFDHGYTF. The CDR3 nucleotides read TGCGCCAGCAGCGGGGACCCGAGCTTTGATCATGGCTACACCTTC.

V is TRBV6-2 or TRBV6-3 and J is TRBJ1-5, with a weak D call TRBD1 (5 bases). Per the germline V gene, CDR1 is MNHEY and CDR2 is SVGEGT. The V gene lost 1 base and the J gene lost 5 bases, with 9 bases spanning the gap. The CDR3 has 14 residues. The CDR3 sequence is CASSYLGVYQPQHF. The CDR3 DNA reads as TGTGCCAGCAGTTACTTGGGGGTATATCAGCCCCAGCATTTT.

J is TRBJ1-5 and V is TRBV7-2; possible D gene TRBD1, 6 bases. Trimming shortened V by 5 bases and J by 6 bases, and 11 bases separated the two germline ends. CDR3 length: 13 residues. The germline V gene has CDR1 SGHTA and CDR2 FQGNSA. The CDR3 coding sequence is TGTGCCAGCAGCACCAGACAGGCTCAGCCCCAGCATTTT. The encoded protein is CASSTRQAQPQHF. Full variable domain (missing parts from reference TRBV7-2 and TRBJ1-5): GAGVSQSPSNKVTEKGKDVELRCDPISGHTALYWYRQSLGQGLEFLIYFQGNSAPDKSGLPSDRFSAERTGGSVSTLTIQRTQQEDSAVYLCASSTRQAQPQHFGDGTRLSIL.

This clonotype has just a few counts. This rearrangement joins TRBV4-3 to TRBJ1-1; D perhaps matches TRBD1 (5 bases). V was pared by 1 base and J by 4 bases, with 10 bases between. Germline lookup yields CDR1 LGHNA and CDR2 YSLEER. The CDR3 length is 14 residues. The CDR3 DNA reads TGCGCCAGCAGCCAAGTAACGGGGACCACTGAAGCTTTCTTT. Its protein product is CASSQVTGTTEAFF.

This chain links TRBV7-3 with TRBJ2-5; no definite D call. The germline V gene encodes CDR1 SGHTA and CDR2 FQGTGA. The V gene lost 0 bases and the J gene lost 2 bases, with 10 bases spanning the gap. The CDR3 consists of 15 residues. CDR3 sequence reads: CASSLTLAQQETQYF. The DNA for the CDR3 is TGTGCCAGCAGCTTAACACTCGCACAGCAAGAGACCCAGTACTTC. Supplemented by reference TRBV7-3 and TRBJ2-5, the full variable domain reads GAGVSQTPSNKVTEKGKYVELRCDPISGHTALYWYRQSLGQGPEFLIYFQGTGAADDSGLPNDRFFAVRPEGSVSTLKIQRTERGDSAVYLCASSLTLAQQETQYFGPGTRLLVL.

V usage is TRBV12-3 or TRBV12-4 and J usage is TRBJ1-1, with a tentative D call TRBD1 (6 bases). V lost 5 bases and J 4 bases, leaving 23 bases between the germline ends. CDR3 size: 17 residues. The CDR3 nucleotides read TGTGCCAGCAGTCGCTCCGGGATAGGGGGAGGTGGCACTGAAGCTTTCTTT. Protein sequence: CASSRSGIGGGGTEAFF.

This chain links TRBV20-1 with TRBJ2-3; D possibly corresponds to TRBD2 (6 bases). The CDR3 has 15 residues. V shed 5 bases and J shed 0 bases, with 15 bases lying between them. Per germline, CDR1 DFQATT and CDR2 SNEGSKA (reference sequence). The CDR3 region is CSAPRASASTDTQYF. DNA of the CDR3: TGCAGTGCTCCGCGAGCTAGCGCAAGCACAGATACGCAGTATTTT.

This clonotype occurred once. The chain carries TRBV4-3 and TRBJ2-4; 10 positions match TRBD2. The end of the DNA fits TRBJ2-7 better, so the J call may be wrong. This CDR3 is built from 16 residues. Per the germline V gene, CDR1 is LGHNA and CDR2 is YSLEER. The CDR3 spells CASSQGTSGDTYEQYF. Here the CDR3 DNA reads TGCGCCAGCAGCCAAGGAACTAGCGGGGATACCTACGAGCAGTACTTC.

The V gene is TRBV6-6, the J gene TRBJ2-3; D gene ambiguous. The CDR3 extends over 11 amino acids. Germline V gene sequence: CDR1 MNHNY, CDR2 SVGAGI (reference sequence). The V end was cut by 5 bases, the J end by 10 bases, with 10 bases between. The CDR3 spells CASSPLDPQYF. The CDR3 DNA is TGTGCCAGCAGTCCACTGGATCCGCAGTATTTT.

The J gene is TRBJ2-7, the V gene TRBV28, with D possibly TRBD2 on 7 matching bases. The DNA end is more similar to TRBJ2-5, so the J call may be wrong. This CDR3 comprises 16 residues. The germline gives CDR1 MDHEN, CDR2 SYDVKM. CDR3 loop: CASSLGGAGTKETQYF. CDR3 sequence (DNA): TGTGCCAGCAGTTTAGGGGGGGCAGGGACTAAAGAGACCCAGTACTTC.

This clonotype was recorded only once. J is TRBJ1-2 and V is TRBV5-1; tentatively, D is TRBD1 (5 bases). V lost 3 bases to trimming and J lost 8 bases, with 14 bases between them. There are 13 residues in the CDR3. Germline V gives CDR1 SGHRS, CDR2 YFSETQ. CDR3 region: CASSSEGTGGYTF. CDR3 DNA: TGCGCCAGCAGCTCCGAGGGGACTGGCGGCTACACCTTC.

Only a few counts were recorded for this clonotype. The chain couples TRBV20-1 to TRBJ1-5; D is unclear. V was clipped by 6 bases and J by 6 bases, with 12 bases between them. CDR3 size: 12 residues. CDR1 and CDR2 (germline): DFQATT, SNEGSKA (reference sequence). The CDR3 sequence: CSAADRAQPQHF. CDR3 nucleotide sequence: TGCAGTGCCGCGGACCGGGCTCAGCCCCAGCATTTT.

The gene calls are TRBV5-1 and TRBJ2-1; 8 nucleotides agree with TRBD2. This CDR3 has 15 residues. The trim removed 2 bases at V and 8 bases at J, leaving 9 bases unmatched. Germline lookup yields CDR1 SGHRS and CDR2 YFSETQ. In DNA form, the CDR3 reads TGCGCCAGCAGCTTTGGTGGCGGGGGGCTCCATGAGCAGTTCTTC. Its protein product is CASSFGGGGLHEQFF.

This clonotype was observed a handful of times. The chain joins TRBV27 to TRBJ1-5, with D tentatively TRBD1 (5 bases). The CDR3 contains 13 residues. Trimming removed 0 bases from V and 9 bases from J, with 9 bases in between. Germline-derived CDR1 and CDR2 are MNHEY and SMNVEV (reference sequence). The CDR3 here is CASSLSLQGPQHF. CDR3 coding DNA: TGTGCCAGCAGTTTATCCCTCCAGGGGCCCCAGCATTTT.

This clonotype appeared a single time. The rearrangement joins TRBV5-1 to TRBJ2-7, with D maybe TRBD2 (5 bases). V was trimmed by 1 base and J by 2 bases, leaving 13 bases between them. Germline V lookup: CDR1 SGHRS, CDR2 YFSETQ. The CDR3 is made up of 15 amino acids. The DNA of the CDR3 is TGCGCCAGCAGCTTGTATCGGGGTTCGCCCTACGAGCAGTACTTC. Residues: CASSLYRGSPYEQYF. Full variable domain (missing parts from reference TRBV5-1 and TRBJ2-7): KAGVTQTPRYLIKTRGQQVTLSCSPISGHRSVSWYQQTPGQGLQFLFEYFSETQRNKGNFPGRFSGRQFSNSRSEMNVSTLELGDSALYLCASSLYRGSPYEQYFGPGTRLTVT.

In this sample, this clonotype turned up a few times. This CDR3 is CATSRGQGGNEQFF. CDR3 bases: TGTGCCACCAGCAGGGGACAGGGTGGGAATGAGCAGTTCTTC. This sequence joins TRBV15 and TRBJ2-1, with 9 bases matching TRBD1. Germline loops: CDR1 LNHNV, CDR2 YYDKDF (reference sequence). The junction had 4 bases not matched to a gene; V was cut back by 3 bases and J by 7 bases. CDR3 length: 14 amino acids.

The count of this clonotype is one. V and J are TRBV25-1 and TRBJ1-2; D remains unclear. The germline V and J ends were trimmed by 2 bases and 0 bases, with 13 bases remaining between them. The length of the CDR3 is 16 residues. From germline, CDR1 is MGHDK and CDR2 SYGVNS. CDR3 region: CASSESHEYPNYGYTF. CDR3 DNA: TGTGCCAGCAGTGAAAGTCATGAATATCCTAACTATGGCTACACCTTC.

V and J are TRBV29-1 and TRBJ2-5; D is unclear. Between the trimmed V and J ends, which lost 0 bases and 11 bases, there was a span of 13 bases. Germline CDR1 is SQVTM and CDR2 is ANQGSEA. This CDR3 contains 12 residues. The CDR3 region is CSVEDLDTEQYF. CDR3 in DNA: TGCAGCGTTGAAGATCTCGACACTGAGCAGTACTTC.